This T cell receptor beta chain was recovered during a study of early T cells in non-severe SARS-CoV-2 infection. Study-level background: The study sequenced bulk RNA from unsorted whole blood, with chains unpaired. Study-level points and caveats: A preference for anti-spike CD8 responses marked VDJdb matching, which missed private and CD4 specificities.

The table lists this clonotype with many counts. Its antigen is not known. Per germline, CDR1 ENHRY and CDR2 SYGVKD. The CDR3 consists of 16 residues. The trim removed 6 bases at V and 3 bases at J, leaving 7 bases unmatched. Unique molecular identifiers (one per individual cDNA molecule) were attached. MiXCR, run by TCRdb on the 5' RACE reads, gives a single entry per CDR3 protein. The sample lists fewer than 30,000 distinct CDR3 sequences; around 5% were seen once. The sequence derives from an adult who was a healthcare worker with PCR-confirmed SARS-CoV-2 infection or an uninfected control (not recorded which). Input material: whole blood. The V gene is TRBV10-3, the J gene TRBJ2-6, with TRBD2 matching over 8 bases. As DNA, the CDR3 is TGTGCCATCAGGAGGGGACTAGTTGGTGGGGCCAACGTCCTGACTTTC. Protein: CAIRRGLVGGANVLTF.